The present T cell receptor (beta chain) was sequenced within a study of cytomegalovirus exposure and HLA in healthy donors (TCRdb year 2017). With respect to the entire study: An earlier analysis of approximately 640 of the donors reported roughly 300 Gb of sequence data and some 100 million unique TCR beta sequences from about 200 million T cells. About 300 gigabases of sequencing data and some 85 million unique TCR sequences were included in an early release covering 550 to 800 HLA-typed donors. The genetic ancestry cluster associated with self-reported Caucasian donors included approximately 85% of the approximately 430 genotyped donors. The aim of the study was to test whether cataloging public T cell receptors could identify signatures of past pathogen exposure. Using immunosequencing, the study profiled T cell repertoires from 500 to 800 subjects and related those repertoires to cytomegalovirus serostatus. Along with the approximately 700-subject first cohort, a separate validation cohort of over 90 different subjects was used. To predict cytomegalovirus infection status, the study brought together high-throughput TCR immunosequencing, statistical association of individual TCRs with disease status, and machine learning. To study patterns of TCR occurrence, a later analysis re-analyzed previously published TCR beta repertoires from 666 donors and added high-resolution HLA genotyping. Rather than drawing on any new phenotypic data, the later analysis identified candidate immune exposures from TCR beta sequences and the way those sequences occurred across donors. An earlier analysis of around 640 of the donors used high-throughput TCR beta sequencing to judge whether each TCR beta V gene segment behaved as functional or pseudogenic. Donor age, sex, ethnicity and CMV serostatus were collected together with the repertoire data. A later genetic analysis used genome-wide SNP genotypes for about 65% of the roughly 670 donors, treating that subset as a discovery cohort. Every discovery cohort repertoire had been produced on one sequencing platform. Both class I and class II loci were covered by HLA typing, at four-digit resolution. Typing coverage differed by locus: A, B, C, DRB1 and DQB1 were typed in roughly 620-640 donors, DQA1 in approximately 520, DPA1 in around 610, and DPB1 in 400 to 480. Roughly 5 DR-DQ haplotypes were handled as single units for association and clustering, since linkage in the cohort was strong. On average, roughly 240,000 unique TCR beta nucleotide sequences were sequenced per donor among more than 350 genotyped donors of the cohort, with 15% to 20% of those sequences being non-productive. Points the paper makes about the study in general: A further reported finding was that TCR beta sequences accurately predicted the HLA-A and HLA-B alleles for most subjects in the first cohort. Some IMGT-functional V segments, including TRBV6-2 and TRBV6-3, could not be told apart with the 87-base-pair reads, so those segments were excluded. In a later analysis, HLA-associated TCR beta chains showed more clonal expansion and lower generation probabilities than non-associated chains that were equally common. In a later genetic analysis, fewer N-insertions in productive TCRs were reported among donors in an Asian-associated ancestry cluster than the roughly 670-donor mean. A later analysis reported that several top co-occurrence clusters appeared linked to parvovirus B19, influenza, CMV and Epstein-Barr virus. An association between a missense DCLRE1C variant and V-gene and J-gene trimming of TCR beta chains was found in a later genetic analysis and replicated in an independent cohort. Across donors, most TCR sequences were observed very rarely, whereas some public TCRs were present in many individuals. The classifier was reported to diagnose cytomegalovirus status with high specificity and sensitivity in both the original cohort and the validation cohort. At a false discovery rate of 0.05, a later analysis linked 16,951 TCR beta sequences to specific HLA alleles. A cluster of highly shared sequence variants was judged likely to represent a technical artifact of the sequencing pipeline. An earlier analysis of approximately 600 of the donors showed that most TCR beta V segments appeared in productive rearrangements either about 90% or about 30% of the time, which broadly matched IMGT annotations. In the study, around 160 TCR beta chains were listed as associated with cytomegalovirus. Because some donors lacked HLA typing at each locus, the association tests relied only on the typed subset. The presence/absence analyses assumed that sequencing depth was roughly uniform across donors, and that assumption may not be true. Because counts were too low, roughly 18 rarely observed V segments, including chromosome 9 orphons, were left out of the earlier analysis of 500 to 750 of the donors. CMV serostatus was the only immune exposure information available for the cohort. Strong co-occurrence of HLA alleles, especially DR and DQ, made assigning TCR associations to individual alleles difficult. Linkage disequilibrium might explain the correlated functional status among segregating V segments, but an unknown experimental factor could not be ruled out. According to the authors, the approach could potentially be generalized to other disease states and immunological phenotypes. Three of the identified cytomegalovirus-associated TCR beta chains were confirmed in vitro to be specific for cytomegalovirus antigens. Most CMV-associated TCR beta chains appeared to be HLA-restricted in a later analysis, and the HLA associations seemed to be driven largely by CMV exposure. According to a later analysis, TCR association rates differed among HLA loci, with DRB1 alleles showing the most associated TCRs and HLA-C alleles showing the fewest. This cohort had only TCR beta chains sequenced, and the lack of alpha or paired-chain data limited which features could be detected.

The cohort consisted of hundreds of healthy bone marrow donors. All cohort members were sampled while nominally healthy, although unrecorded immune exposures were likely present. The donor tested CMV seropositive, placing the donor among the 310 or so seropositive members of the cohort. Each donor provided a peripheral blood sample, and peripheral blood mononuclear cells were used for TCR beta sequencing. The Qiagen DNeasy Blood Extraction Kit was used to extract genomic DNA from the blood cell samples. The protocol used for the library was the immunoSEQ multiplex PCR assay. The multiplex PCR relied on a mix of 60 forward primers for TCR Vbeta segments and 13 reverse primers for TCR Jbeta segments. The CDR3 region of rearranged TCR beta genes was amplified from genomic DNA by a multiplex PCR assay. On the Illumina HiSeq System, the amplified TCR beta libraries were sequenced as 87-base-pair reads. In the paper's pipeline: Across the 666 repertoires, a later analysis counted 80 million or so unique TCR beta chains, approximately 12 million of which were shared by at least two donors. A nearest-neighbor algorithm error-corrected the raw reads and collapsed the reads into unique sequences, merging closely related sequences to remove PCR and sequencing errors. To assign V, D and J gene segments, CDR3 sequences were aligned to IMGT reference sequences. Each retained sequence needed at least a six-nucleotide match to both a V gene segment and a J gene segment. A rearrangement counted as productive if the CDR3 had no stop codons and remained in frame with V and J, and every other rearrangement counted as non-productive. Following IMGT convention, CDR3 was defined as the stretch from the second conserved V-encoded cysteine up to the conserved J-encoded phenylalanine. Sequences without an unambiguous match to a single V gene segment were excluded from the earlier analysis of about 640 of the donors. An earlier analysis of some 610 of the donors called V segments functional above 56.7% productive rearrangements and segregating when the between-donor standard deviation exceeded 5%. A statistical classification framework was built for diagnosing cytomegalovirus status from the catalog of TCR beta chain sequences. A later analysis assigned V and J genes by comparing TCR nucleotide sequences with IMGT/GENE-DB human TR gene sequences. Using the TCRdist pipeline, a later analysis assigned CDR3 sequences along with most-parsimonious VDJ recombination scenarios. A later analysis defined each TCR beta chain by its CDR3 amino acid sequence plus V-gene family, and excluded reads lacking a unique V-gene family. A later analysis removed 592 highly shared, low-generation-probability nucleotide sequences to deal with suspected cross-contamination and a sequencing artifact. For each public chain, a later analysis derived a clonal expansion index from normalized ranks of inferred template counts within each repertoire. Generation probabilities in a later analysis came from a VDJ recombination model fitted to out-of-frame rearrangements, and those results were checked against IGoR. Hypergeometric tests were used in a later analysis to score TCR-TCR, TCR-HLA and TCR-CMV co-occurrence, with a repertoire-size bias correction applied to the TCR pairs. A later analysis estimated false discovery rates by permuting HLA or CMV assignments 20 times. A later analysis grouped co-occurring TCRs with DBSCAN, adding TCRdist sequence similarity when clustering within HLA-allele-positive subsets. Repertoires with fewer than 30,000 or more than 120,000 public chains were left out of co-occurrence clustering, as were roughly five repertoires with anomalous nucleotide sharing. TCRdb took over this immuneACCESS table, retaining in-frame rearrangements with V and J assigned. Such tables are incomplete; in checked studies, under half of the missing clones stem from an unresolved V gene, and the remainder is unexplained. V and J calls and clone size are given by that table; D and trimming were obtained from the DNA. This sample is represented by around 67,000 clones; around 82% of them were singletons. Around 7.4% of the sample is taken by the ten largest.

After removal of 5 bases from V and 7 bases from J, the junction retains 7 bases not matched to a gene. Per the germline V gene, MNHEY is the CDR1 and SVGAGI is the CDR2. From its cysteine to its phenylalanine, the CDR3 spans 14 amino acids. Just CDR3 DNA is preserved here, 42 bases in frame from base 1. Remarks on this clone: The clone's antigen remains unknown. No qualities accompany the bases; no much larger clone lies one base away.

The sample was PBMCs. The rearranged chain carries TRBV6-5 and TRBJ1-5; the junction holds 8 bases that match TRBD1. The source of this sequence is a man in his late teens or twenties in good health and CMV-seropositive. The DNA sequence reads TGTGCCAGCAGTCGGACAGGGACTGGCCAGCCCCAGCATTTT. Its protein reads: CASSRTGTGQPQHF.